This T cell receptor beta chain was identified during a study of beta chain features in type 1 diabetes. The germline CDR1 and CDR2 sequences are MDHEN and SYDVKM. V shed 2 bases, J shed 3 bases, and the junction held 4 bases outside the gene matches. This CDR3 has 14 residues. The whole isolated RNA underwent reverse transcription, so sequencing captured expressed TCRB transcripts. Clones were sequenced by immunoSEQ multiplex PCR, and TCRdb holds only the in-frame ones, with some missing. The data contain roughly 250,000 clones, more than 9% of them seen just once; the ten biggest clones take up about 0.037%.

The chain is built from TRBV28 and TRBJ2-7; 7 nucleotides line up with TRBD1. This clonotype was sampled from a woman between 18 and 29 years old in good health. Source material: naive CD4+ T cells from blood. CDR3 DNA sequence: TGTGCCAGCAGTTTAGACGCAGGGGGCTACGAGCAGTACTTC. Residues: CASSLDAGGYEQYF.